The 15 T cell receptor beta chains in this list originate from one sample, sequenced in a study of blood T cell repertoires in COVID-19. Sequencing was performed with immunoSEQ multiplex PCR; in TCRdb, only in-frame clones are kept and a portion is missing. The sample lists a few hundred thousand clones; around 90% were seen once. Sequencing input: peripheral blood. Receptors originate from an older woman with COVID-19, enrolled during active disease.

This chain connects TRBV5-8 to TRBJ1-2; D not resolved. Germline loops: CDR1 SGHTS, CDR2 YDEGEE. Trimming removed 0 bases at V and 12 bases at J, with 9 bases between. This CDR3 is 11 amino acids long. CDR3 bases: TGTGCCAGCAGCTTGGTTCAGGTTCACACCTTC. It codes for CASSLVQVHTF.

The table lists this clone with a count of one. V is TRBV2 and J is TRBJ2-1; 7 nucleotides align to TRBD2. The CDR3 runs 17 residues. Germline V lookup: CDR1 SNHLY, CDR2 FYNNEI. Losses at the gene ends were 6 bases for V and 7 bases for J; bases not matched to a gene: 18. The CDR3 sequence: CASRLTPPTSVVNEQFF. CDR3 bases: TGTGCCAGCAGGTTAACCCCACCAACTAGCGTAGTGAATGAGCAGTTCTTC. Supplemented by reference TRBV2 and TRBJ2-1, the full variable domain reads EPEVTQTPSHQVTQMGQEVILRCVPISNHLYFYWYRQILGQKVEFLVSFYNNEISEKSEIFDDQFSVERPDGSNFTLKIRSTKLEDSAMYFCASRLTPPTSVVNEQFFGPGTRLTVL.

CDR3 DNA: TGTGCCAGCAGTGAAACTAGCGGGGGGGCCGATACGCAGTATTTT. Protein product: CASSETSGGADTQYF. The chain recombines TRBV6-4 with TRBJ2-3, with TRBD2 identical over 13 bases. Germline-derived CDR1 and CDR2 are MRHNA and SNTAGT. Losses at the gene ends were 3 bases for V and 6 bases for J; bases not matched to a gene: 3. The CDR3 loop spans 15 amino acids.

The J gene is TRBJ1-2, the V gene TRBV2; the match to TRBD1 covers 9 bases. V gave up 4 bases and J gave up 0 bases; unmatched junction bases: 3. The CDR3 spans 15 residues. Germline V gene lookup returns CDR1 SNHLY and CDR2 FYNNEI. The CDR3: CASSADRGANYGYTF. The CDR3, as DNA: TGTGCCAGCAGTGCGGACAGGGGCGCTAACTATGGCTACACCTTC.

The gene calls are TRBV2 and TRBJ2-7; 8 bases align to TRBD1. J gave up 1 base and V 7 bases, and 9 bases lay outside the gene matches. Germline V gene sequence: CDR1 SNHLY, CDR2 FYNNEI. The CDR3 loop spans 15 amino acids. The CDR3 loop is CASKGQGAGSYEQYF. The CDR3 bases are TGTGCCAGCAAGGGCCAGGGGGCTGGGTCCTACGAGCAGTACTTC.

The chain links TRBV6-5 to TRBJ2-7; TRBD2 agrees at 10 bases. Germline-derived CDR1 and CDR2 are MNHEY and SVGAGI. The junction had 2 bases not matched to a gene; V was cut back by 0 bases and J by 3 bases. The CDR3 has 15 residues. CDR3 in amino acids: CASSYSSSGGYEQYF. The CDR3 DNA is TGTGCCAGCAGTTACTCGTCTAGCGGGGGCTACGAGCAGTACTTC.

CDR3 in DNA: TGTGCCACCAGCAGAGAGGGACAGGAGAACACTGAAGCTTTCTTT. Its protein is CATSREGQENTEAFF. The chain recombines TRBV15 with TRBJ1-1; TRBD1 matches at 8 bases. The V segment lost 0 bases and the J segment 1 base; nucleotides outside the gene matches: 1. This CDR3 is 15 amino acids long. Looked up from germline, CDR1 is LNHNV and CDR2 is YYDKDF (reference sequence).

The genes are TRBV14 and TRBJ2-5; the match to TRBD2 covers 8 bases. The CDR3 contains 13 residues. The J segment lost 4 bases and the V segment lost 3 bases, leaving 1 base of the junction unmatched. The germline V gene has CDR1 SGHDN and CDR2 FVKESK. The CDR3 DNA sequence: TGTGCCAGCAGCCAGGGACTAGGAGAGACCCAGTACTTC. It translates to CASSQGLGETQYF.

This chain uses TRBV5-5 with TRBJ1-3; no clear D. CDR1 SGHKS and CDR2 YYEKEE come from the germline V gene (reference sequence). V was shortened by 2 bases and J by 0 bases, with 3 bases between the two germline ends. The CDR3 is 13 amino acids. CDR3 loop: CASSLLSGNTIYF. The CDR3 DNA sequence: TGTGCCAGCAGCTTACTCTCTGGAAACACCATATATTTT. The complete variable domain, with remaining parts taken from reference TRBV5-5 and TRBJ1-3, reads DAGVTQSPTHLIKTRGQQVTLRCSPISGHKSVSWYQQVLGQGPQFIFQYYEKEERGRGNFPDRFSARQFPNYSSELNVNALLLGDSALYLCASSLLSGNTIYFGEGSWLTVV.

This clone occurred a few times. The rearrangement uses TRBV6-6 and TRBJ2-7, with TRBD1 matching 11 bases. The CDR3 spans 20 residues. V was clipped by 6 bases and J by 2 bases; unmatched bases: 21. The germline V gene has CDR1 MNHNY and CDR2 SVGAGI (reference sequence). The CDR3 loop is CASSSRPAGDRGYRAYEQYF. As DNA, the CDR3 is TGTGCCAGCAGCTCGCGGCCGGCCGGGGACAGGGGGTATAGGGCCTACGAGCAGTACTTC.

The chain links TRBV10-3 to TRBJ1-6; weak D call: TRBD1 (5 bases). Trimming took off 3 bases at V and 7 bases at J, with 19 bases between the two ends. CDR3 length: 17 amino acids. Looked up from germline, CDR1 is ENHRY and CDR2 is SYGVKD. The CDR3 protein is CAISDLGGGTENSPLHF. CDR3 sequence (DNA): TGTGCCATCAGTGACCTGGGGGGAGGTACTGAGAATTCACCCCTCCACTTT.

This chain joins TRBV7-8 and TRBJ2-7; 9 bases are shared with TRBD1. Germline CDR1 reads SGHVS; CDR2 reads FQNEAQ. Trimming cost V 5 bases and J 5 bases; bases outside gene matches: 10. The CDR3 sequence is 15 residues long. CDR3 sequence reads: CASSRRRGQGHEQYF. The CDR3 region has the DNA TGTGCCAGCAGCCGGAGGCGGGGACAGGGTCACGAGCAGTACTTC.

This sequence joins TRBV12-3 or TRBV12-4 and TRBJ2-5; 10 bases match TRBD1. Losses at the gene ends were 5 bases for V and 5 bases for J; bases not matched to a gene: 2. The CDR3 contains 13 residues. For the CDR3, the DNA is TGTGCCAGCAGTCGACAGGGGGCTGAGACCCAGTACTTC. Translation: CASSRQGAETQYF.

The V call is TRBV27, the J call TRBJ2-3; a possible D gene is TRBD1 (6 bases). CDR1 MNHEY and CDR2 SMNVEV come from the germline V gene (reference sequence). V was shortened by 5 bases and J by 4 bases, with 13 bases between the two germline ends. The CDR3 sequence is 14 residues long. The CDR3 bases are TGTGCCAGCAGTCCTAGGACAGAGGCAGATACGCAGTATTTT. Its protein is CASSPRTEADTQYF.

The chain uses TRBV6-5 and TRBJ1-4; D unclear. The CDR3 spans 14 residues. CDR1 MNHEY and CDR2 SVGAGI come from the germline V gene. The V end lost 7 bases, the J end lost 4 bases, and 13 bases lay between the germline ends. CDR3 sequence: CASTFSQYNEKLFF. CDR3 sequence (DNA): TGTGCCAGCACTTTTTCACAGTATAATGAAAAACTGTTTTTT.